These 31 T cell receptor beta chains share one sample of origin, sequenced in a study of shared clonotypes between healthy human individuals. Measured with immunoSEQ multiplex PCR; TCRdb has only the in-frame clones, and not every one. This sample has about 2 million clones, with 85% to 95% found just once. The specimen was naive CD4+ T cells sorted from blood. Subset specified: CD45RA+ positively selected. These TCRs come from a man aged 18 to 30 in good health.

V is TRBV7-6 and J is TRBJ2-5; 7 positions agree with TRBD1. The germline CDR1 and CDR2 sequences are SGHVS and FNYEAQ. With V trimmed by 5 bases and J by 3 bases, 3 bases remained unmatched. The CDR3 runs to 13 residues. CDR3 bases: TGTGCCAGCAGCCCGACAGGGAAAGAGACCCAGTACTTC. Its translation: CASSPTGKETQYF.

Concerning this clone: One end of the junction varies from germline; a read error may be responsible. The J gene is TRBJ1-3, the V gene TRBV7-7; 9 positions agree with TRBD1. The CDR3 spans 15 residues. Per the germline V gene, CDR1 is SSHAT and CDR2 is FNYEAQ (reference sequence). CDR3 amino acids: CASSAGTGQGNTIYF. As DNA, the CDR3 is TGTGCTAGCAGCGCAGGGACAGGGCAGGGAAACACCATATATTTT. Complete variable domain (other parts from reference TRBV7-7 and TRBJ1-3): GAGVSQSPRYKVTKRGQDVTLRCDPISSHATLYWYQQALGQGPEFLTYFNYEAQPDKSGLPSDRFSAERPEGSISTLTIQRTEQRDSAMYRCASSAGTGQGNTIYFGEGSWLTVV.

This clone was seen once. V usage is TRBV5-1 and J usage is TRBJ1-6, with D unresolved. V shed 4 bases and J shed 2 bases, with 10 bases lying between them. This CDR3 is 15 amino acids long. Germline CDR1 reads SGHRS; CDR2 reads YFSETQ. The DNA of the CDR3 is TGCGCCAGCAGCCCTGGCTACCCCTATAATTCACCCCTCCACTTT. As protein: CASSPGYPYNSPLHF.

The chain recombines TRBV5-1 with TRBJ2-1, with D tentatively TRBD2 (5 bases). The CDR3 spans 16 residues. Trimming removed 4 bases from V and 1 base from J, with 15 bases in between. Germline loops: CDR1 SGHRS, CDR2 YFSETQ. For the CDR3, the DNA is TGCGCCAGCAGCCTTAGGACGGACTTATCCTACAATGAGCAGTTCTTC. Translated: CASSLRTDLSYNEQFF.

CDR3 amino acids: CASQTPEGSNQPQHF. DNA for the CDR3: TGTGCCAGCCAGACTCCTGAGGGGAGCAATCAGCCCCAGCATTTT. The V call is TRBV28, the J call TRBJ1-5; TRBD1 might be the D (5 bases). V was clipped by 8 bases and J by 1 base, with 15 bases between them. Germline assignment: CDR1 MDHEN and CDR2 SYDVKM. The CDR3 extends over 15 amino acids.

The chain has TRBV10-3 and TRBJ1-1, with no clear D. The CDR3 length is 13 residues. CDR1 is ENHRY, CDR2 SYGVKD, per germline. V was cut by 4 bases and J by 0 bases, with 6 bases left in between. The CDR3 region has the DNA TGTGCCATCAGTGCACGGGTGAACACTGAAGCTTTCTTT. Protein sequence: CAISARVNTEAFF.

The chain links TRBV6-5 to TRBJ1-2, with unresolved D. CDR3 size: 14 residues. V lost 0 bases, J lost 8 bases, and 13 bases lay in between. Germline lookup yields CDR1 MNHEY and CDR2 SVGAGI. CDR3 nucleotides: TGTGCCAGCAGTTACTCGGAAAAGGCTGCGGGCTACACCTTC. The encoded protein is CASSYSEKAAGYTF.

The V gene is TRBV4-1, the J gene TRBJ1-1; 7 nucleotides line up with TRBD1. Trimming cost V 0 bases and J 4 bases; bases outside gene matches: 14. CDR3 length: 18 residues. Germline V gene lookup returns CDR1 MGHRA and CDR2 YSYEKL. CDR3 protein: CASSQDQFFRGLGTEAFF. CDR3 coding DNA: TGCGCCAGCAGCCAAGATCAATTTTTTAGGGGGCTCGGCACTGAAGCTTTCTTT.

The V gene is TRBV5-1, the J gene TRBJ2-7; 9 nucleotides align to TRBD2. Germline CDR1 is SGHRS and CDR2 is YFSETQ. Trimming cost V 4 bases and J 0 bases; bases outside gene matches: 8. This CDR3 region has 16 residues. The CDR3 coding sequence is TGCGCCAGCAGCGGACGATCTAGCGGGATCTCCTACGAGCAGTACTTC. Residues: CASSGRSSGISYEQYF.

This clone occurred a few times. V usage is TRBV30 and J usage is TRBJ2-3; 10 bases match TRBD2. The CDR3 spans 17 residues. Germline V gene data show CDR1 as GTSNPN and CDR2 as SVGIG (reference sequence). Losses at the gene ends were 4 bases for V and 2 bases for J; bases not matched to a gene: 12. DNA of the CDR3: TGTGCCTGGAACCCTACCCGGACTAGCGGTTACACAGATACGCAGTATTTT. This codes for CAWNPTRTSGYTDTQYF. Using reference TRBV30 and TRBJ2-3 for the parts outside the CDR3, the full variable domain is SQTIHQWPATLVQPVGSPLSLECTVEGTSNPNLYWYRQAAGRGLQLLFYSVGIGQISSEVPQNLSASRPQDRQFILSSKKLLLSDSGFYLCAWNPTRTSGYTDTQYFGPGTRLTVL.

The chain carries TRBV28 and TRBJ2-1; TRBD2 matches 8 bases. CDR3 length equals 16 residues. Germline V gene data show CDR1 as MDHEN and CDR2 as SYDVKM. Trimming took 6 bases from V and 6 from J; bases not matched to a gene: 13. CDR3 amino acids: CASRARMTGTSNEQFF. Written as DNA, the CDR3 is TGTGCCAGCAGAGCGAGAATGACCGGGACTAGCAATGAGCAGTTCTTC.

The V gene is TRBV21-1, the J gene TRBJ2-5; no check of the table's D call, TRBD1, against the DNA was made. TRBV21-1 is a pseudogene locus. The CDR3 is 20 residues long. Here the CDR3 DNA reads TGTGCCAGCAAGGATGCATCTAATCGGACATATGGGCGACTCCACGAGACCCAGTACTTC. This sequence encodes CASKDASNRTYGRLHETQYF.

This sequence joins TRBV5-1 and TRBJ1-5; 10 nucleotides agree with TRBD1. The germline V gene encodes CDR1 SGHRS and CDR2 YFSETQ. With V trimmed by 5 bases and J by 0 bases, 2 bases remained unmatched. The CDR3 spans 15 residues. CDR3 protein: CASRRDRGSNQPQHF. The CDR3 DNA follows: TGCGCCAGCAGGCGGGACAGGGGTAGCAATCAGCCCCAGCATTTT. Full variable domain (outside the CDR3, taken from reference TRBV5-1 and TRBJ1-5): KAGVTQTPRYLIKTRGQQVTLSCSPISGHRSVSWYQQTPGQGLQFLFEYFSETQRNKGNFPGRFSGRQFSNSRSEMNVSTLELGDSALYLCASRRDRGSNQPQHFGDGTRLSIL.

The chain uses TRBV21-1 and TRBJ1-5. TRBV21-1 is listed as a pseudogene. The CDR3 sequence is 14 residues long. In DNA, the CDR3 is TGTGCCAGCAGCCATGCCTGGACGGGGCAGCCCCAGCATTTT. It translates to CASSHAWTGQPQHF.

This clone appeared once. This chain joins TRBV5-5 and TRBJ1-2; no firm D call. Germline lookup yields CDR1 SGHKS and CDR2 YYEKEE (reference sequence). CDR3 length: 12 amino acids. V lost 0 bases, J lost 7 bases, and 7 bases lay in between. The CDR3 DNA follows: TGTGCCAGCAGCTTGGATAGCGTTGGCTACACCTTC. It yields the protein CASSLDSVGYTF.

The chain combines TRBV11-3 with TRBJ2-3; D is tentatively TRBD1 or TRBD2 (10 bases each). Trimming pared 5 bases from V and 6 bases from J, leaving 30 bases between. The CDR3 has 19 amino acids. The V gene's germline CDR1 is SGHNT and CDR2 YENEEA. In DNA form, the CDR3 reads TGTGCCAGCAGCCCCGGGACAGGGGTCAGCGGGGGGGCAGGGGATACGCAGTATTTT. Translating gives CASSPGTGVSGGAGDTQYF.

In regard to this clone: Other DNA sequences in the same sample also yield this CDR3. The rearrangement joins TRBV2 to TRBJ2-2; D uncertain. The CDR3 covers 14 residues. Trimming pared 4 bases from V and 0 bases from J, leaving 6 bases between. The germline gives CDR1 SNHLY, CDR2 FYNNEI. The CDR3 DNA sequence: TGTGCCAGCAGTGTTCTAGCGAACACCGGGGAGCTGTTTTTT. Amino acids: CASSVLANTGELFF.

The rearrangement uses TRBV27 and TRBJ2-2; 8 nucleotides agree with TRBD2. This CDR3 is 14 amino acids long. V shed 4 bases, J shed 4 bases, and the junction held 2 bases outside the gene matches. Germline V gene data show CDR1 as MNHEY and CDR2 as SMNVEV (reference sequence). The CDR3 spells CASSSGGVTGELFF. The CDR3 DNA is TGTGCCAGCAGTTCCGGGGGGGTCACCGGGGAGCTGTTTTTT.

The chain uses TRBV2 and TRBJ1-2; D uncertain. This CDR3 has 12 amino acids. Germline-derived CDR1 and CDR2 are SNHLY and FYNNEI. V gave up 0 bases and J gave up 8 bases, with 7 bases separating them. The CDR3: CASSEAGLGYTF. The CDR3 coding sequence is TGTGCCAGCAGTGAAGCCGGGCTGGGCTACACCTTC.

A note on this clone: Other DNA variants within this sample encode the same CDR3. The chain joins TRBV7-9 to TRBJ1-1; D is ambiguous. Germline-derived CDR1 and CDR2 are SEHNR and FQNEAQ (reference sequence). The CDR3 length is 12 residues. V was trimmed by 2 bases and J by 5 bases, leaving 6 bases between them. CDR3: CASSLTGTEAFF. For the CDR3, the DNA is TGTGCCAGCAGCTTAACCGGGACTGAAGCTTTCTTT. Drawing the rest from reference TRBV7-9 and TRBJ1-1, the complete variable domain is DTGVSQNPRHKITKRGQNVTFRCDPISEHNRLYWYRQTLGQGPEFLTYFQNEAQLEKSRLLSDRFSAERPKGSFSTLEIQRTEQGDSAMYLCASSLTGTEAFFGQGTRLTVV.

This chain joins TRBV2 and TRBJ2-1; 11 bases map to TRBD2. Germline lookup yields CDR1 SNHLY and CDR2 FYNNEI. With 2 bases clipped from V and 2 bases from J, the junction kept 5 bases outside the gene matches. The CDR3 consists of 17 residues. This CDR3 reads CASSERYSGGAYNEQFF. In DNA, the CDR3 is TGTGCCAGCAGTGAACGGTATAGCGGGGGGGCCTACAATGAGCAGTTCTTC.

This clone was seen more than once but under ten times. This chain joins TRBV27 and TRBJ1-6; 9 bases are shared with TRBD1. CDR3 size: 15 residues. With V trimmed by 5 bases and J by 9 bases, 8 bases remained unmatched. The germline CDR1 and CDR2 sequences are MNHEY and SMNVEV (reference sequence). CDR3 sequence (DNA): TGTGCCAGCAGTCCCCAGGACAGGGGAGTTTCACCCCTCCACTTT. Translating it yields CASSPQDRGVSPLHF.

CDR3 region: CASSDVTGSYEQYF. Written as DNA, the CDR3 is TGTGCCAGCAGTGATGTGACAGGCTCCTACGAGCAGTACTTC. V gene TRBV2 combines with J gene TRBJ2-7, with a possible D match to TRBD1 (6 bases). Trimming removed 3 bases at V and 0 bases at J, with 9 bases between. This CDR3 has 14 residues. Germline assignment: CDR1 SNHLY and CDR2 FYNNEI.

Here the CDR3 DNA reads TGTGCCTGGAGTGTAGGTAGTACAGGCTACACCTTC. Translation gives CAWSVGSTGYTF. The V call is TRBV30, the J call TRBJ1-2, with D uncertain. Trimming took off 0 bases at V and 8 bases at J, with 10 bases between the two ends. From germline, CDR1 is GTSNPN and CDR2 SVGIG (reference sequence). The CDR3 length is 12 residues.

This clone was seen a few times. The CDR3 DNA is TGTGCCTGGAGTGTAGGTGGGGACAGCCCTTCACCCCTCCACTTT. Translation: CAWSVGGDSPSPLHF. This chain joins TRBV30 and TRBJ1-6; the match to TRBD1 covers 7 bases. This CDR3 is built from 15 residues. Germline CDR1 reads GTSNPN; CDR2 reads SVGIG (reference sequence). The V segment lost 0 bases and the J segment 9 bases; nucleotides outside the gene matches: 8.

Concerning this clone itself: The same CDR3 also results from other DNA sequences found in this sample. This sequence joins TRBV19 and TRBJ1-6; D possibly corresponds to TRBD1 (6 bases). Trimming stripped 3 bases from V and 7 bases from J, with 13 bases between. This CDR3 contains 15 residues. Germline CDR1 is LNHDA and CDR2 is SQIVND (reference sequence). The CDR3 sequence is CASSIGQGTNSPLHF. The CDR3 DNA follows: TGTGCCAGTAGTATCGGTCAGGGGACGAATTCACCCCTCCACTTT.

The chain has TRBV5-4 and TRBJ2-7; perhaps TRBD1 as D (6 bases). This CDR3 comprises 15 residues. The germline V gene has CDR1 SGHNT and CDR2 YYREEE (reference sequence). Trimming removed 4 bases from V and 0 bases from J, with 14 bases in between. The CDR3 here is CASSIQGSSSYEQYF. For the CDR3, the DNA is TGTGCCAGCAGCATACAGGGCAGTAGCTCCTACGAGCAGTACTTC.

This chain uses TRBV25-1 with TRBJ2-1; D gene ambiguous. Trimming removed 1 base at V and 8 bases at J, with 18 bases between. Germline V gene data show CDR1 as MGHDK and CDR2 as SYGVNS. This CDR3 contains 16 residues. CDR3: CASSESARAYVDEQFF. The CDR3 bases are TGTGCCAGCAGTGAATCGGCCCGGGCCTATGTGGATGAGCAGTTCTTC.

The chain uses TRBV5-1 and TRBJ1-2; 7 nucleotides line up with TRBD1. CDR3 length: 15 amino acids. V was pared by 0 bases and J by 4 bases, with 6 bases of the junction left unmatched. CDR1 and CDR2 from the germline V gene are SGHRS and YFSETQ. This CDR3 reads CASSLAQGNAYGYTF. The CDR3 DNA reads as TGCGCCAGCAGCTTGGCACAGGGGAATGCCTATGGCTACACCTTC. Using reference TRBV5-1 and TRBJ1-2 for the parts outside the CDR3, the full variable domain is KAGVTQTPRYLIKTRGQQVTLSCSPISGHRSVSWYQQTPGQGLQFLFEYFSETQRNKGNFPGRFSGRQFSNSRSEMNVSTLELGDSALYLCASSLAQGNAYGYTFGSGTRLTVV.

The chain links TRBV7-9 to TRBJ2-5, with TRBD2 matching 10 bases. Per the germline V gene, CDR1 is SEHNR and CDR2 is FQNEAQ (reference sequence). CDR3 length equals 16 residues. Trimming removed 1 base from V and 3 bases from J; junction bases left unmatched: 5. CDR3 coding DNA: TGTGCCAGCAGCTTAGTCGTCCTAGCGGGAGAAGAGACCCAGTACTTC. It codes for CASSLVVLAGEETQYF. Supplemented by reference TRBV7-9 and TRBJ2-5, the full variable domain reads DTGVSQNPRHKITKRGQNVTFRCDPISEHNRLYWYRQTLGQGPEFLTYFQNEAQLEKSRLLSDRFSAERPKGSFSTLEIQRTEQGDSAMYLCASSLVVLAGEETQYFGPGTRLLVL.

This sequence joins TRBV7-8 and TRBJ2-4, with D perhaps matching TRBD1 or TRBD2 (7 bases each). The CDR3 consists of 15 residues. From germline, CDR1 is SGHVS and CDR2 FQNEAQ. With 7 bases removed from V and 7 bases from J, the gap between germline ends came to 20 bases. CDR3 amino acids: CASTEGGTVLNIQYF. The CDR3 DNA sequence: TGTGCCAGCACCGAGGGGGGGACAGTGTTGAACATTCAGTACTTC.